This T cell receptor beta chain was recovered during a study of monozygotic twins with inflammatory bowel disease. TCRdb re-called the 5' RACE reads and catalogs CDR3 proteins one per entry, DNA excluded. Recorded for this sample: about 350,000 distinct CDR3 sequences. CDR1 is SGHDT, CDR2 YYEEEE, per germline. There are 14 residues in the CDR3. The TCR originated in a human donor with ulcerative colitis or Crohn's disease, or a healthy co-twin of an affected twin (not recorded which). J is TRBJ2-1 and V is TRBV5-6; TCRdb designates TRBD1, a call that cannot be tested without DNA. Sequenced sample: blood. CDR3 region: CASSARELYNEQFF.